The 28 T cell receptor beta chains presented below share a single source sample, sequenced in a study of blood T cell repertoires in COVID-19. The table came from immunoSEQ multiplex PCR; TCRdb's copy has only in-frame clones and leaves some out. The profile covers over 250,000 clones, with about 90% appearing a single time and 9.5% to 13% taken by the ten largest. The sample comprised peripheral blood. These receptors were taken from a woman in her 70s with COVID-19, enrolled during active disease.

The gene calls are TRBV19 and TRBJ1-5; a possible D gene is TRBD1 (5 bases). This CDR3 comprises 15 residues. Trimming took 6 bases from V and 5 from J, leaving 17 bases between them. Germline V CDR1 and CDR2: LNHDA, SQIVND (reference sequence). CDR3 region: CASRPTDLTYQPQHF. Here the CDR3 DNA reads TGTGCCAGTAGACCGACAGATTTAACTTATCAGCCCCAGCATTTT. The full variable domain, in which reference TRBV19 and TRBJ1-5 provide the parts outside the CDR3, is DGGITQSPKYLFRKEGQNVTLSCEQNLNHDAMYWYRQDPGQGLRLIYYSQIVNDFQKGDIAEGYSVSREKKESFPLTVTSAQKNPTAFYLCASRPTDLTYQPQHFGDGTRLSIL.

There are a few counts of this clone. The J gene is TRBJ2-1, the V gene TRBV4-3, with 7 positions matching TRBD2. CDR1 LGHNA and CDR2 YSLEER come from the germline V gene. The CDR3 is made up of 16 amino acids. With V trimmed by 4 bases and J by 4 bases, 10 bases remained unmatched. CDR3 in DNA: TGCGCCAGCAGCCGGGACCTAGCGGACACATACAATGAGCAGTTCTTC. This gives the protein CASSRDLADTYNEQFF.

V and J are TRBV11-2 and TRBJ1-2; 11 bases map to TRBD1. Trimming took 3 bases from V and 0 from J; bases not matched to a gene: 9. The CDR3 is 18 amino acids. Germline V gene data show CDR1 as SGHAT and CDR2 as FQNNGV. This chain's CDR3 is CASSFGTGGSLANYGYTF. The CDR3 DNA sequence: TGTGCCAGCAGCTTCGGGACAGGGGGTTCTTTAGCTAACTATGGCTACACCTTC.

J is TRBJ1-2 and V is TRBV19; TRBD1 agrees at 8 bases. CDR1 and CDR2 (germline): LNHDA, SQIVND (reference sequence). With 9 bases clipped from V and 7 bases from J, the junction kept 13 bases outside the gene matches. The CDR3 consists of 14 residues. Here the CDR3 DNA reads TGTGCCAGCGCTGGAGCAGGGGGCAAAAGTGGCTACACCTTC. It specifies CASAGAGGKSGYTF.

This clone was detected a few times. Here the CDR3 reads CASRPSGSFHNEQFF. CDR3 in DNA: TGTGCCAGCAGGCCTAGCGGGAGTTTCCACAATGAGCAGTTCTTC. The J gene is TRBJ2-1, the V gene TRBV6-5; 10 bases are shared with TRBD2. V was clipped by 6 bases and J by 5 bases; unmatched bases: 7. Germline V gene data show CDR1 as MNHEY and CDR2 as SVGAGI. The CDR3 sequence is 15 residues long.

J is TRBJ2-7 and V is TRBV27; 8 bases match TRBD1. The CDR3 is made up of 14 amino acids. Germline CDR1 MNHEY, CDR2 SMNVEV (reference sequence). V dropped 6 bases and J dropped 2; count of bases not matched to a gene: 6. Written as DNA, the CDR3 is TGTGCCAGCAGCGCCGGGACAGGTCCCTACGAGCAGTACTTC. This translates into CASSAGTGPYEQYF.

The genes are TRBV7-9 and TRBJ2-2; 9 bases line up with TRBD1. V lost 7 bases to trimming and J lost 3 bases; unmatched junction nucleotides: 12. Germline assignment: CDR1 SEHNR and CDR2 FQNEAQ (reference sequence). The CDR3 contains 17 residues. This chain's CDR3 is CASMLGRRDRDTGELFF. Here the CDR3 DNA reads TGTGCCAGCATGCTAGGAAGGCGGGACAGGGACACCGGGGAGCTGTTTTTT.

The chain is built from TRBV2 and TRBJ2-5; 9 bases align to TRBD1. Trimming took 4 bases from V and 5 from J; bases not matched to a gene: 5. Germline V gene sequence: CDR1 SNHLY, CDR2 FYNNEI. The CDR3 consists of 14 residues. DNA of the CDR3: TGTGCCAGCAGTGGGACAGGGGAAAGCGAGACCCAGTACTTC. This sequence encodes CASSGTGESETQYF.

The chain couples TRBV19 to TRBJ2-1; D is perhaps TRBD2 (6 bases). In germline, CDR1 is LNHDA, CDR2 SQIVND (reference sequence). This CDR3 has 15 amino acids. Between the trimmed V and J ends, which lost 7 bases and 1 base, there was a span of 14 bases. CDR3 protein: CASMRRVSSYNEQFF. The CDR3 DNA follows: TGTGCCAGTATGAGGAGGGTCAGTTCCTACAATGAGCAGTTCTTC.

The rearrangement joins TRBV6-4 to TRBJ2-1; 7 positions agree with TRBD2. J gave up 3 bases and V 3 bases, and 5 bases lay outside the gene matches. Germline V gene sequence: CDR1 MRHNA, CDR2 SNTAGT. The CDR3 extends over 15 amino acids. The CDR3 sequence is CASSEGLAGYNEQFF. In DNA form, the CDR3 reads TGTGCCAGCAGTGAGGGGTTAGCGGGCTACAATGAGCAGTTCTTC.

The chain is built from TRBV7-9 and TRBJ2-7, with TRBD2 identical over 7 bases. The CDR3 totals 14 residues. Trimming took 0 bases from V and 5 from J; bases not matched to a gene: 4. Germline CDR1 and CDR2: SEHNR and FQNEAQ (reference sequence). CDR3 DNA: TGTGCCAGCAGCTTAGCGGGAGGGGTCGACGAGCAGTACTTC. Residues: CASSLAGGVDEQYF.

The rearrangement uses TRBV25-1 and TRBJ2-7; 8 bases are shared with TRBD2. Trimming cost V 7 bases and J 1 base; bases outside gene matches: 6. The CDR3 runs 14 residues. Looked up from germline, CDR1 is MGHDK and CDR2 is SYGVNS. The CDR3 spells CASTLGGGSYEQYF. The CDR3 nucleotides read TGTGCCAGCACACTCGGGGGGGGTTCCTACGAGCAGTACTTC.

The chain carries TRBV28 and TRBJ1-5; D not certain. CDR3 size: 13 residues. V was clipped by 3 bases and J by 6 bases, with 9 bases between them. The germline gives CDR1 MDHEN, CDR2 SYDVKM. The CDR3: CASSFVGGQPQHF. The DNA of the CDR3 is TGTGCCAGCAGTTTCGTCGGCGGTCAGCCCCAGCATTTT.

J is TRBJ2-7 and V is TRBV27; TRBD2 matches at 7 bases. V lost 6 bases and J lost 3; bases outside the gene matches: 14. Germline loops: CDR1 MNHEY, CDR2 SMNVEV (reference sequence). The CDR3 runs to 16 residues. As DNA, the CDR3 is TGTGCCAGCAGGCACGCACCACTAGCGTCCTTCTACGAGCAGTACTTC. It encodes CASRHAPLASFYEQYF.

The CDR3, as DNA: TGCGCCAGCAGCCTGATGACAGGGGCCCAACAAGAAGCTTTCTTT. This gives the protein CASSLMTGAQQEAFF. The chain joins TRBV5-1 to TRBJ1-1; 8 nucleotides match TRBD1. The germline CDR1 and CDR2 sequences are SGHRS and YFSETQ. The CDR3 covers 15 residues. The J segment lost 8 bases and the V segment lost 4 bases, leaving 13 bases of the junction unmatched.

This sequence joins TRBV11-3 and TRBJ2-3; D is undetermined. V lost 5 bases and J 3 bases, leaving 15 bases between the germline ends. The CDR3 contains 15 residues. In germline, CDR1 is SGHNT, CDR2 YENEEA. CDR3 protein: CASSPLVALTDTQYF. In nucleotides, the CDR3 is TGTGCCAGCAGCCCCTTAGTTGCTTTAACAGATACGCAGTATTTT.

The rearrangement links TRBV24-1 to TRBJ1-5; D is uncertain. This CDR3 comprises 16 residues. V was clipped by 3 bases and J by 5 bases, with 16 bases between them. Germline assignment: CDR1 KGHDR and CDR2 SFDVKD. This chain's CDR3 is CATSDRRGGFHQPQHF. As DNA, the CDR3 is TGTGCCACCAGTGATCGCCGGGGTGGTTTCCATCAGCCCCAGCATTTT.

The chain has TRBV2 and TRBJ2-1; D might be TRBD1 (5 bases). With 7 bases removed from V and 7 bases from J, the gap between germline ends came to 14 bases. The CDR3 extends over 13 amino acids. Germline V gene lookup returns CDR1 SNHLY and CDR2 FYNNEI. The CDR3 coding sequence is TGTGCCAGCAAGCCAGGGATGGAGAATGAGCAGTTCTTC. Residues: CASKPGMENEQFF.

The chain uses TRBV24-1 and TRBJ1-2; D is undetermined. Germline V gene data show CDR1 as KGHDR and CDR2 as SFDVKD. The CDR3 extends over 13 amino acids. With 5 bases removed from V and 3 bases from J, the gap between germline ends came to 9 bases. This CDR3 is CATSALDHYGYTF. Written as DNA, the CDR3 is TGTGCCACCAGTGCTCTAGATCACTATGGCTACACCTTC.

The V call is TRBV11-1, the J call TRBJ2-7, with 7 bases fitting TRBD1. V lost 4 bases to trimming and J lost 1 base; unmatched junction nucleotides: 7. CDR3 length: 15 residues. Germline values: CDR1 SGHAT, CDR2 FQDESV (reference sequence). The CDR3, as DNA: TGTGCCAGCAGCTCCCTAAGGGGGCCGTCCTACGAGCAGTACTTC. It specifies CASSSLRGPSYEQYF.

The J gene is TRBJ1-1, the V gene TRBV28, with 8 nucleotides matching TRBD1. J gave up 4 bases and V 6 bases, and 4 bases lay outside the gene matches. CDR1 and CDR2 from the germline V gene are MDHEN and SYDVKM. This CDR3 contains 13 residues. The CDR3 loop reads CASSHRGITEAFF. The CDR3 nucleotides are TGTGCCAGCAGCCACAGGGGGATCACTGAAGCTTTCTTT.

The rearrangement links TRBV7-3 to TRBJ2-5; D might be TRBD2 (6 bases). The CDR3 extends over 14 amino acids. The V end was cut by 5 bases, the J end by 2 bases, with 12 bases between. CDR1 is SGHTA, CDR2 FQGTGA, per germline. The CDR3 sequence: CASSLNGGQETQYF. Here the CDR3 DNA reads TGTGCCAGCAGCCTCAACGGGGGTCAAGAGACCCAGTACTTC.

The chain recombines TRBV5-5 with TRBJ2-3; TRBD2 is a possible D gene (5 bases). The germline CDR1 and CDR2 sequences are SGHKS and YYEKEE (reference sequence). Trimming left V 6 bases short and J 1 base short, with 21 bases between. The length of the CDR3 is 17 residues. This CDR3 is CASTVHPLSGGTDTQYF. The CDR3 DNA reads TGTGCCAGCACAGTCCATCCCCTGAGCGGAGGCACAGATACGCAGTATTTT.

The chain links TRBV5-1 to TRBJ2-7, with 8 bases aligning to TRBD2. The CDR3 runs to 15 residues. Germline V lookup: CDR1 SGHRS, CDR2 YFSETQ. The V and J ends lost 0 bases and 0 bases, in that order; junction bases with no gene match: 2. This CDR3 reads CASSLAGTSSYEQYF. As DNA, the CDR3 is TGCGCCAGCAGCTTGGCCGGGACTAGCTCCTACGAGCAGTACTTC.

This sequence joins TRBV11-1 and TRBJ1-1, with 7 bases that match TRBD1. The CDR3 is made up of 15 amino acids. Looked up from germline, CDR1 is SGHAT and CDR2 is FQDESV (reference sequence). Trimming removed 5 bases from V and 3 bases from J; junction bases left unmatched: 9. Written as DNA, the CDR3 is TGTGCCAGCAGCCCACGGACAGGAGCTGACACTGAAGCTTTCTTT. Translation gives CASSPRTGADTEAFF.

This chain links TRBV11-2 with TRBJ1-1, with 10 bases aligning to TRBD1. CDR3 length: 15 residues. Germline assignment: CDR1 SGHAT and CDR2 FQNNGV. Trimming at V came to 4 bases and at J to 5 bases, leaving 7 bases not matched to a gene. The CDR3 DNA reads TGTGCCAGCAGCTCCACGACAGGGGGCGCGACTGAAGCTTTCTTT. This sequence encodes CASSSTTGGATEAFF.

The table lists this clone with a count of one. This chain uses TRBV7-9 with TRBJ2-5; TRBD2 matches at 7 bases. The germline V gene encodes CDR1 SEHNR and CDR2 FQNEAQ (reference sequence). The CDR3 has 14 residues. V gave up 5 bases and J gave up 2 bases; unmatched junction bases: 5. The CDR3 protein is CASSRLAGQETQYF. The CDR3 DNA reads TGTGCCAGCAGCAGACTAGCCGGGCAAGAGACCCAGTACTTC. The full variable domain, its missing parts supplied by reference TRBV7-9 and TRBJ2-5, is DTGVSQNPRHKITKRGQNVTFRCDPISEHNRLYWYRQTLGQGPEFLTYFQNEAQLEKSRLLSDRFSAERPKGSFSTLEIQRTEQGDSAMYLCASSRLAGQETQYFGPGTRLLVL.

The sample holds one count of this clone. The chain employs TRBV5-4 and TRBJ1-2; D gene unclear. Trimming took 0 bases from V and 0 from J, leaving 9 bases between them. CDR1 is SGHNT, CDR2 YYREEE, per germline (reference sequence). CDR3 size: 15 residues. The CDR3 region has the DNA TGTGCCAGCAGCTTGGACGGGTCGGCTAACTATGGCTACACCTTC. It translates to CASSLDGSANYGYTF.